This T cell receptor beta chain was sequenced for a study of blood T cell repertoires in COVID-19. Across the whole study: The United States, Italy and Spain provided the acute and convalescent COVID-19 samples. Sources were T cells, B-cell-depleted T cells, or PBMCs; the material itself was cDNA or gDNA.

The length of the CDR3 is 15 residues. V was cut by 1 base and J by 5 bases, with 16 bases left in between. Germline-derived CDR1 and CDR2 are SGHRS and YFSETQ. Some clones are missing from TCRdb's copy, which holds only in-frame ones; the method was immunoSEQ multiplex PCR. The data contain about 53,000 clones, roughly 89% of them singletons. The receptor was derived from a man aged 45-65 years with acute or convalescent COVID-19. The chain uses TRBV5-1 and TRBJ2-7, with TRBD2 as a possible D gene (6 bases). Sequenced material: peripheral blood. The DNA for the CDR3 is TGCGCCAGCAGCTTGCAAGACGGGAGTCTCGACGAGCAGTACTTC. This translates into CASSLQDGSLDEQYF.